Following are 31 T cell receptor beta chains from one sample sequenced in a study of a mutant IDH1 vaccine in newly diagnosed glioma. The method was immunoSEQ multiplex PCR; TCRdb's version includes in-frame clones alone and lacks a portion of them. Found here are about 26,000 clones, under 85% of them singletons; the top ten hold approximately 7%. The time point here: week 5, during vaccination. It was 300 ug of mutant IDH1 20-mer peptide that made up each vaccine dose, given with topical imiquimod. These receptors lack a known antigen. The sequencing here drew on PBMCs, taken from a glioma patient whose treatment included an IDH1 peptide vaccine. The receptor set was obtained from a man aged 35 to 55 with glioma. Some clones in this sample may be carry-over from other donors' samples.

The chain is built from TRBV7-2 and TRBJ1-2; 9 bases agree with TRBD1. The germline CDR1 and CDR2 sequences are SGHTA and FQGNSA. The CDR3 is made up of 15 amino acids. J was trimmed by 3 bases and V by 5 bases; bases with no gene match: 7. The CDR3 DNA reads as TGTGCCAGCAGCCCCCAACAGGGGGCTTACTATGGCTACACCTTC. It yields the protein CASSPQQGAYYGYTF.

This clone was observed a handful of times. V gene TRBV27 combines with J gene TRBJ1-2, with D perhaps TRBD1 (6 bases). This CDR3 region has 13 residues. V was clipped by 2 bases and J by 8 bases, with 12 bases between them. CDR1 is MNHEY and CDR2 is SMNVEV in the germline V gene (reference sequence). CDR3 region: CASSLRGRGGYTF. The CDR3 bases are TGTGCCAGCAGTTTAAGGGGGAGGGGAGGCTACACCTTC.

This sequence joins TRBV27 and TRBJ1-1; a possible D gene is TRBD1 (5 bases). The germline V gene has CDR1 MNHEY and CDR2 SMNVEV (reference sequence). This CDR3 is built from 15 residues. The V gene lost 4 bases and the J gene lost 2 bases, with 14 bases spanning the gap. This CDR3 reads CASSSPGKGNTEAFF. The CDR3 DNA sequence: TGTGCCAGCAGTTCCCCAGGGAAAGGAAACACTGAAGCTTTCTTT.

The chain combines TRBV6-8 with TRBJ1-6, with D maybe TRBD1 (6 bases). The CDR3 totals 16 residues. The germline V gene has CDR1 MNHGY and CDR2 SAAAGT. V lost 6 bases and J lost 0, with 12 bases in between. The CDR3 nucleotides are TGTGCCAGCAGAGACGGGGGCCTCTCCTATAATTCACCCCTCCACTTT. Translation gives CASRDGGLSYNSPLHF.

The V call is TRBV9, the J call TRBJ2-1; D may be TRBD2 (5 bases). The germline V and J ends were trimmed by 4 bases and 0 bases, with 14 bases remaining between them. The germline gives CDR1 SGDLS, CDR2 YYNGEE. The CDR3 contains 16 residues. The DNA for the CDR3 is TGTGCCAGCAGCTTCGCCACGGGGAGCTCCTACAATGAGCAGTTCTTC. The encoded protein is CASSFATGSSYNEQFF. Supplemented by reference TRBV9 and TRBJ2-1, the full variable domain reads DSGVTQTPKHLITATGQRVTLRCSPRSGDLSVYWYQQSLDQGLQFLIQYYNGEERAKGNILERFSAQQFPDLHSELNLSSLELGDSALYFCASSFATGSSYNEQFFGPGTRLTVL.

This clone occurred a few times. The V gene is TRBV25-1, the J gene TRBJ1-4, with 7 bases identical to TRBD1. Trimming at V came to 4 bases and at J to 3 bases, leaving 5 bases not matched to a gene. The CDR3 is made up of 15 amino acids. CDR1 and CDR2 (germline): MGHDK, SYGVNS. CDR3 in amino acids: CASSGGGAANEKLFF. CDR3 nucleotides: TGTGCCAGCAGTGGAGGGGGCGCCGCTAATGAAAAACTGTTTTTT.

The V gene is TRBV16, the J gene TRBJ1-1, with TRBD1 as a possible D gene (6 bases). Trimming removed 3 bases from V and 11 bases from J, with 16 bases in between. CDR1 is KGHSY and CDR2 is FQNENV in the germline V gene. There are 13 residues in the CDR3. Here the CDR3 DNA reads TGTGCCAGCAGCCATTTTCAGGGACAATCCGCTTTCTTT. Amino acids: CASSHFQGQSAFF.

The chain is built from TRBV7-9 and TRBJ2-5, with a weak D call TRBD2 (7 bases). The CDR3 has 13 amino acids. V was clipped by 3 bases and J by 4 bases, with 9 bases between them. Germline V gene sequence: CDR1 SEHNR, CDR2 FQNEAQ (reference sequence). In DNA, the CDR3 is TGTGCCAGCAGCTTTGGGGGGGCAGAGACCCAGTACTTC. Translated: CASSFGGAETQYF. The full variable domain, rest sourced from reference TRBV7-9 and TRBJ2-5, is DTGVSQNPRHKITKRGQNVTFRCDPISEHNRLYWYRQTLGQGPEFLTYFQNEAQLEKSRLLSDRFSAERPKGSFSTLEIQRTEQGDSAMYLCASSFGGAETQYFGPGTRLLVL.

V usage is TRBV10-3 and J usage is TRBJ1-2; TRBD1 matches at 9 bases. Unmatched junction bases numbered 9, after V lost 5 bases and J lost 5 bases. Germline CDR1 ENHRY, CDR2 SYGVKD. CDR3 length equals 15 residues. The CDR3 DNA is TGTGCCATCAGTTCCGGGACAGGGAAGTATTATGGCTACACCTTC. This sequence encodes CAISSGTGKYYGYTF.

The V gene is TRBV29-1, the J gene TRBJ1-2, with 7 bases fitting TRBD1. CDR1 is SQVTM and CDR2 is ANQGSEA in the germline V gene. Unmatched junction bases numbered 12, after V lost 4 bases and J lost 7 bases. The CDR3 totals 14 residues. The CDR3, as DNA: TGCAGCGTTGGCCCAGGGACAGAACGTCTTGGCTACACCTTC. Encoded protein: CSVGPGTERLGYTF.

The CDR3 protein is CASSEHESSGNTIYF. The CDR3 DNA reads as TGTGCCAGCAGTGAACATGAGAGCTCTGGAAACACCATATATTTT. The V gene is TRBV2, the J gene TRBJ1-3; D gene unclear. Deletions cut 2 bases from V and 0 bases from J, with 8 bases between. Germline values: CDR1 SNHLY, CDR2 FYNNEI. There are 15 residues in the CDR3.

This chain links TRBV7-3 with TRBJ1-1, with D maybe TRBD1 (6 bases). The CDR3 length is 14 residues. V was trimmed by 4 bases and J by 3 bases, leaving 12 bases between them. The germline V gene has CDR1 SGHTA and CDR2 FQGTGA. The CDR3 is CASSSQGIDTEAFF. CDR3 bases: TGTGCCAGCAGCTCTCAGGGGATCGACACTGAAGCTTTCTTT.

This clone was found once. This chain links TRBV7-9 with TRBJ1-6, with 8 bases matching TRBD1. V lost 6 bases, J lost 5 bases, and 3 bases stayed unmatched. This CDR3 has 14 amino acids. Germline loops: CDR1 SEHNR, CDR2 FQNEAQ (reference sequence). As DNA, the CDR3 is TGTGCCAGCAGGCGGACAGGGAATAATTCACCCCTCCACTTT. It specifies CASRRTGNNSPLHF. The whole variable domain, filled in from reference TRBV7-9 and TRBJ1-6, reads DTGVSQNPRHKITKRGQNVTFRCDPISEHNRLYWYRQTLGQGPEFLTYFQNEAQLEKSRLLSDRFSAERPKGSFSTLEIQRTEQGDSAMYLCASRRTGNNSPLHFGNGTRLTVT.

The chain joins TRBV5-1 to TRBJ2-1; 9 positions agree with TRBD1. This CDR3 contains 15 residues. Germline lookup yields CDR1 SGHRS and CDR2 YFSETQ. Losses at the gene ends were 4 bases for V and 7 bases for J; bases not matched to a gene: 9. In DNA, the CDR3 is TGCGCCAGCAGCCAAGGACAGGGGAATATGAATGAGCAGTTCTTC. Encoded protein: CASSQGQGNMNEQFF.

This chain links TRBV6-1 with TRBJ2-4, with D possibly being TRBD2 (6 bases). Trimming pared 11 bases from V and 2 bases from J, leaving 19 bases between. This CDR3 has 15 amino acids. Germline CDR1 reads MNHNS; CDR2 reads SASEGT. The CDR3 DNA reads as TGTGCCGGTCCGGCGCGGGGTGCGTCCAAAAACATTCAGTACTTC. Residues: CAGPARGASKNIQYF.

This clone has only one observation. The rearrangement links TRBV14 to TRBJ1-6; TRBD1 agrees at 11 bases. V shed 4 bases and J 9 bases; nucleotides not matched to a gene: 2. This CDR3 has 14 amino acids. The V gene's germline CDR1 is SGHDN and CDR2 FVKESK. The CDR3: CASSRTGGLSPLHF. The CDR3 DNA reads as TGTGCCAGCAGCCGGACAGGGGGCCTTTCACCCCTCCACTTT.

CDR3 loop: CASSLGGAGYNEQFF. DNA for the CDR3: TGCGCCAGCAGCTTAGGTGGGGCCGGGTACAATGAGCAGTTCTTC. The chain employs TRBV5-1 and TRBJ2-1, with a tentative D call TRBD1 (5 bases). The germline V gene has CDR1 SGHRS and CDR2 YFSETQ. Trimming left V 2 bases short and J 4 bases short, with 13 bases between. The CDR3 spans 15 residues.

This clone showed up just a few times. The chain couples TRBV23-1 to TRBJ1-5, with D perhaps matching TRBD1 (6 bases). TRBV23-1 belongs to the ORF category, with a function that is uncertain. The CDR3 length is 16 residues. V shed 3 bases and J shed 5 bases, with 17 bases lying between them. DNA for the CDR3: TGCGCCAGCAGTCAGCCCGGGAGGGGGGGCTATCAGCCCCAGCATTTT. As protein: CASSQPGRGGYQPQHF.

This chain uses TRBV9 with TRBJ1-1; possibly TRBD1 for D (5 bases). V lost 1 base and J 3 bases, leaving 16 bases between the germline ends. This CDR3 region has 16 residues. Germline CDR1 reads SGDLS; CDR2 reads YYNGEE. CDR3 protein: CASSVKGIRYDTEAFF. The CDR3, as DNA: TGTGCCAGCAGCGTAAAGGGGATAAGGTATGACACTGAAGCTTTCTTT.

The V and J genes are TRBV9 and TRBJ1-2; D may be TRBD1 (5 bases). CDR3 length: 15 residues. Germline V gives CDR1 SGDLS, CDR2 YYNGEE. V lost 0 bases to trimming and J lost 8 bases, with 17 bases between them. The CDR3 spells CASSVALQGGRGYTF. The CDR3 nucleotides are TGTGCCAGCAGCGTAGCTCTGCAGGGAGGGAGAGGCTACACCTTC.

The chain carries TRBV5-4 and TRBJ2-1; no definite D call. Germline CDR1 reads SGHNT; CDR2 reads YYREEE (reference sequence). V shed 0 bases and J shed 3 bases, with 7 bases lying between them. This CDR3 is built from 14 residues. CDR3 loop: CASSLADNYNEQFF. As DNA, the CDR3 is TGTGCCAGCAGCTTGGCCGACAACTACAATGAGCAGTTCTTC.

The chain carries TRBV14 and TRBJ1-1; no definite D call. Germline V CDR1 and CDR2: SGHDN, FVKESK. This CDR3 region has 14 residues. V gave up 0 bases and J gave up 5 bases, with 10 bases separating them. CDR3 loop: CASSQEGTRTEAFF. CDR3 bases: TGTGCCAGCAGCCAAGAGGGAACGCGGACTGAAGCTTTCTTT.

The V gene is TRBV5-1, the J gene TRBJ2-3; D is unresolved. The CDR3 contains 12 residues. CDR1 and CDR2 from the germline V gene are SGHRS and YFSETQ. Trimming pared 4 bases from V and 2 bases from J, leaving 5 bases between. This chain's CDR3 is CASSRNTDTQYF. CDR3 nucleotide sequence: TGCGCCAGCAGCCGAAACACAGATACGCAGTATTTT.

The chain recombines TRBV10-2 with TRBJ2-1; 9 positions agree with TRBD2. The CDR3 contains 14 residues. The V and J ends lost 4 bases and 8 bases, in that order; junction bases with no gene match: 6. The germline V gene has CDR1 WSHSY and CDR2 SAAADI. CDR3 nucleotides: TGCGCCAGCAGTGCGCGGGGGGGGCTGGATGAGCAGTTCTTC. Its translation is CASSARGGLDEQFF.

The chain carries TRBV7-2 and TRBJ1-2; D gene ambiguous. V dropped 0 bases and J dropped 0 bases, with 5 bases sitting between them. This CDR3 comprises 14 residues. The germline gives CDR1 SGHTA, CDR2 FQGNSA. The CDR3 sequence: CASSLAAANYGYTF. The CDR3 DNA is TGTGCCAGCAGCTTAGCGGCTGCTAACTATGGCTACACCTTC.

V gene TRBV14 combines with J gene TRBJ1-5, with 8 bases aligning to TRBD1. This CDR3 spans 14 amino acids. J lost 5 bases, V lost 3 bases, and 3 bases had no gene match. Looked up from germline, CDR1 is SGHDN and CDR2 is FVKESK. CDR3 loop: CASSQTGAHQPQHF. The CDR3 DNA reads TGTGCCAGCAGCCAGACAGGGGCCCATCAGCCCCAGCATTTT.

The chain is built from TRBV5-1 and TRBJ2-2; D perhaps matches TRBD2 (5 bases). CDR1 and CDR2 (germline): SGHRS, YFSETQ. V was cut by 1 base and J by 4 bases, with 11 bases left in between. This CDR3 comprises 15 residues. The CDR3: CASSLSTLATGELFF. The CDR3 coding sequence is TGCGCCAGCAGCTTGAGTACCCTAGCCACCGGGGAGCTGTTTTTT.

This chain uses TRBV10-3 with TRBJ1-2; D may be TRBD1 (6 bases). The CDR3 totals 14 residues. The ends were cut back, 2 bases at V and 8 bases at J, with 15 bases in the middle. Germline loops: CDR1 ENHRY, CDR2 SYGVKD. CDR3: CAISEGRTAQGYTF. The CDR3 bases are TGTGCCATCAGTGAGGGAAGGACAGCTCAAGGCTACACCTTC.

V is TRBV27 and J is TRBJ2-7; tentatively, D is TRBD2 (6 bases). CDR1 and CDR2 (germline): MNHEY, SMNVEV (reference sequence). This CDR3 is built from 15 residues. V dropped 2 bases and J dropped 3 bases, with 14 bases sitting between them. The CDR3 spells CASSLSAGIHYEQYF. The CDR3 region has the DNA TGTGCCAGCAGTTTAAGTGCGGGGATCCACTACGAGCAGTACTTC.

The chain recombines TRBV10-2 with TRBJ1-6; D uncertain. CDR1 WSHSY and CDR2 SAAADI come from the germline V gene. Trimming stripped 1 base from V and 2 bases from J, with 9 bases between. CDR3 length: 16 residues. CDR3 nucleotides: TGCGCCAGCAGTGAGTTAGCAGCTCCCTATAATTCACCCCTCCACTTT. Its protein is CASSELAAPYNSPLHF.

The chain links TRBV28 to TRBJ1-5; D possibly corresponds to TRBD1 (5 bases). V lost 1 base, J lost 5 bases, and 15 bases lay in between. Germline V gives CDR1 MDHEN, CDR2 SYDVKM. The CDR3 has 16 residues. CDR3 protein: CASSLFGGTADQPQHF. DNA of the CDR3: TGTGCCAGCAGTTTATTCGGGGGAACGGCGGATCAGCCCCAGCATTTT.